The 25 T cell receptor beta chains below come from one sample, sequenced in a study of blood T cell repertoires in COVID-19. The assay was immunoSEQ multiplex PCR, and TCRdb's table has in-frame clones only and misses some. The data contain around 300,000 clones, more than 80% of them singletons. Sample: PBMCs or T cells enriched from blood (not recorded which). These TCRs come from a woman aged 18-30 years who had recovered from COVID-19.

The gene calls are TRBV11-2 and TRBJ2-4, with 9 bases fitting TRBD1. Trimming took 5 bases from V and 1 from J; bases not matched to a gene: 9. CDR3 length: 17 residues. Germline assignment: CDR1 SGHAT and CDR2 FQNNGV. This chain's CDR3 is CASSAIGTGIAKNIQYF. The CDR3 nucleotides read TGTGCCAGCAGCGCAATCGGGACAGGGATTGCCAAAAACATTCAGTACTTC.

V usage is TRBV7-2 and J usage is TRBJ2-1; D may be TRBD1 (5 bases). This CDR3 spans 14 amino acids. Germline assignment: CDR1 SGHTA and CDR2 FQGNSA. Trimming took off 1 base at V and 4 bases at J, with 8 bases between the two ends. In DNA form, the CDR3 reads TGTGCCAGCAGCTTAGACAGGTCGTACAATGAGCAGTTCTTC. Its translation is CASSLDRSYNEQFF.

The chain carries TRBV5-8 and TRBJ2-6; 7 nucleotides line up with TRBD1. The ends lost 5 bases at V and 2 bases at J; junction bases unmatched: 4. Per the germline V gene, CDR1 is SGHTS and CDR2 is YDEGEE. The CDR3 runs 15 residues. CDR3 in DNA: TGTGCCAGCAGACGGCAGGGGGCTGGGGCCAACGTCCTGACTTTC. Its protein product is CASRRQGAGANVLTF.

The V call is TRBV28, the J call TRBJ2-2; 10 nucleotides agree with TRBD1. After removal of 5 bases from V and 7 bases from J, the junction contained 10 bases not matched to a gene. The CDR3 runs 16 residues. Looked up from germline, CDR1 is MDHEN and CDR2 is SYDVKM. The CDR3 nucleotides read TGTGCCAGCAGTCCATACGGGACAGGGGAAAGCGGGGAGCTGTTTTTT. Protein: CASSPYGTGESGELFF.

This clone was seen only once. The CDR3 sequence is CASRSPSGGYEQYF. CDR3 bases: TGTGCCAGCAGAAGTCCTAGCGGGGGGTACGAGCAGTACTTC. V and J are TRBV6-5 and TRBJ2-7, with 11 bases aligning to TRBD2. This CDR3 is built from 14 residues. CDR1 and CDR2 (germline): MNHEY, SVGAGI. Trimming removed 6 bases from V and 4 bases from J; junction bases left unmatched: 5.

This clone was found a few times. The gene calls are TRBV5-1 and TRBJ2-7, with TRBD1 matching 8 bases. The germline CDR1 and CDR2 sequences are SGHRS and YFSETQ. With 0 bases clipped from V and 6 bases from J, the junction kept 5 bases outside the gene matches. CDR3 length: 14 amino acids. This chain's CDR3 is CASSLGTGGTEQYF. The CDR3, as DNA: TGCGCCAGCAGCTTGGGAACAGGGGGTACCGAGCAGTACTTC.

The J gene is TRBJ2-1, the V gene TRBV5-1; TRBD2 matches 14 bases. The trim removed 3 bases at V and 7 bases at J, leaving 9 bases unmatched. This CDR3 spans 17 amino acids. Germline-derived CDR1 and CDR2 are SGHRS and YFSETQ. The CDR3 DNA follows: TGCGCCAGCAGCTGGGGACTAGCGGGGGAGGTTGGGAATGAGCAGTTCTTC. Amino acids: CASSWGLAGEVGNEQFF.

The chain combines TRBV2 with TRBJ2-7; 8 nucleotides agree with TRBD2. This CDR3 has 14 amino acids. V was clipped by 6 bases and J by 5 bases; unmatched bases: 9. Germline CDR1 and CDR2: SNHLY and FYNNEI. CDR3 loop: CASSPGLGPHEQYF. The CDR3, as DNA: TGTGCCAGCAGCCCGGGACTAGGTCCCCACGAGCAGTACTTC.

The chain couples TRBV14 to TRBJ1-2; the D gene is possibly TRBD1 (5 bases). This CDR3 comprises 18 residues. Germline loops: CDR1 SGHDN, CDR2 FVKESK. V was trimmed by 4 bases and J by 3 bases, leaving 24 bases between them. The CDR3 bases are TGTGCCAGCAGCCCCCAAACCGCGCGGGACCCCCGGGACTATGGCTACACCTTC. Translating it yields CASSPQTARDPRDYGYTF.

The chain recombines TRBV24-1 with TRBJ1-2; 7 nucleotides line up with TRBD1. In germline, CDR1 is KGHDR, CDR2 SFDVKD. This CDR3 is built from 14 residues. V was clipped by 6 bases and J by 0 bases; unmatched bases: 3. This CDR3 is CATSSGGANYGYTF. The DNA of the CDR3 is TGTGCCACCAGTTCAGGGGGAGCTAACTATGGCTACACCTTC.

The V call is TRBV5-6, the J call TRBJ1-6; 7 positions match TRBD1. The CDR3 is 15 residues long. Germline V gene data show CDR1 as SGHDT and CDR2 as YYEEEE. The trim removed 5 bases at V and 6 bases at J, leaving 8 bases unmatched. The CDR3 nucleotides are TGTGCCAGCAGGTATTCGACAGGGACTAATTCACCCCTCCACTTT. This gives the protein CASRYSTGTNSPLHF.

This chain joins TRBV7-2 and TRBJ1-4; D perhaps matches TRBD1 (5 bases). Trimming stripped 3 bases from V and 7 bases from J, with 12 bases between. The CDR3 is 14 residues long. Germline CDR1 reads SGHTA; CDR2 reads FQGNSA. CDR3 nucleotides: TGTGCCAGCAGCTTCAGGGATCGGAGTGAAAAACTGTTTTTT. Amino acid sequence: CASSFRDRSEKLFF. Supplemented by reference TRBV7-2 and TRBJ1-4, the full variable domain reads GAGVSQSPSNKVTEKGKDVELRCDPISGHTALYWYRQSLGQGLEFLIYFQGNSAPDKSGLPSDRFSAERTGGSVSTLTIQRTQQEDSAVYLCASSFRDRSEKLFFGSGTQLSVL.

The J gene is TRBJ1-5, the V gene TRBV28; D gene ambiguous. In germline, CDR1 is MDHEN, CDR2 SYDVKM. This CDR3 has 12 residues. The V gene lost 5 bases and the J gene lost 8 bases, with 10 bases spanning the gap. The DNA for the CDR3 is TGTGCCAGCAGTCCGCCCCGAGAGCCCCAGCATTTT. As protein: CASSPPREPQHF.

The rearrangement uses TRBV19 and TRBJ1-6, with 7 bases fitting TRBD1. With 7 bases clipped from V and 0 bases from J, the junction kept 3 bases outside the gene matches. The length of the CDR3 is 15 residues. Germline CDR1 LNHDA, CDR2 SQIVND (reference sequence). The CDR3 nucleotides read TGTGCCAGTAACACAGGGGACTCCTATAATTCACCCCTCCACTTT. It encodes CASNTGDSYNSPLHF. The variable domain in full, completed from reference TRBV19 and TRBJ1-6, reads DGGITQSPKYLFRKEGQNVTLSCEQNLNHDAMYWYRQDPGQGLRLIYYSQIVNDFQKGDIAEGYSVSREKKESFPLTVTSAQKNPTAFYLCASNTGDSYNSPLHFGNGTRLTVT.

The chain has TRBV5-1 and TRBJ1-2; 7 bases are shared with TRBD1. The J segment lost 8 bases and the V segment lost 4 bases, leaving 14 bases of the junction unmatched. Germline assignment: CDR1 SGHRS and CDR2 YFSETQ. The CDR3 loop spans 15 amino acids. The CDR3 region has the DNA TGCGCCAGCAGCCCCCGAGACAGGGACCAGCAGGGCTACACCTTC. Amino acids: CASSPRDRDQQGYTF.

V and J are TRBV6-1 and TRBJ1-1; a possible D gene is TRBD1 (5 bases). Between the trimmed V and J ends, which lost 0 bases and 4 bases, there was a span of 9 bases. This CDR3 spans 14 amino acids. Germline loops: CDR1 MNHNS, CDR2 SASEGT. CDR3 amino acids: CASSEAGGGTEAFF. CDR3 DNA: TGTGCCAGCAGTGAAGCGGGGGGTGGCACTGAAGCTTTCTTT.

This rearrangement joins TRBV7-9 to TRBJ2-6, with D perhaps matching TRBD1 (5 bases). CDR1 is SEHNR, CDR2 FQNEAQ, per germline (reference sequence). The CDR3 totals 17 residues. V dropped 3 bases and J dropped 3 bases, with 15 bases sitting between them. The CDR3 protein is CASSFARVGYGANVLTF. CDR3 nucleotide sequence: TGTGCCAGCAGCTTCGCCAGGGTCGGCTATGGGGCCAACGTCCTGACTTTC. Variable domain in full (rest from reference TRBV7-9 and TRBJ2-6): DTGVSQNPRHKITKRGQNVTFRCDPISEHNRLYWYRQTLGQGPEFLTYFQNEAQLEKSRLLSDRFSAERPKGSFSTLEIQRTEQGDSAMYLCASSFARVGYGANVLTFGAGSRLTVL.

The chain combines TRBV6-2 or TRBV6-3 with TRBJ2-5; 10 bases fit TRBD1. Trimming cost V 2 bases and J 3 bases; bases outside gene matches: 6. CDR3 size: 16 residues. Germline CDR1 MNHEY, CDR2 SVGEGT. The CDR3 reads CASSYPRTGGEETQYF. The CDR3 DNA reads TGTGCCAGCAGTTACCCTCGGACAGGGGGGGAAGAGACCCAGTACTTC.

The V and J genes are TRBV5-1 and TRBJ2-2; unclear D gene. Germline V gives CDR1 SGHRS, CDR2 YFSETQ. Trimming stripped 0 bases from V and 5 bases from J, with 5 bases between. CDR3 length: 13 amino acids. The CDR3 protein is CASSLGQTGELFF. The CDR3 bases are TGCGCCAGCAGCTTGGGACAAACCGGGGAGCTGTTTTTT. Full variable domain (rest looked up from reference TRBV5-1 and TRBJ2-2): KAGVTQTPRYLIKTRGQQVTLSCSPISGHRSVSWYQQTPGQGLQFLFEYFSETQRNKGNFPGRFSGRQFSNSRSEMNVSTLELGDSALYLCASSLGQTGELFFGEGSRLTVL.

V gene TRBV7-9 combines with J gene TRBJ1-2, with 9 positions matching TRBD1. This CDR3 contains 15 residues. The V segment lost 5 bases and the J segment 0 bases; nucleotides outside the gene matches: 4. Germline V gene lookup returns CDR1 SEHNR and CDR2 FQNEAQ (reference sequence). CDR3 nucleotides: TGTGCCAGCAGCACGGGACAGGGAGCTAACTATGGCTACACCTTC. This encodes CASSTGQGANYGYTF.

This clone is a singleton in its sample. The genes are TRBV18 and TRBJ2-7, with D possibly TRBD2 on 5 matching bases. This CDR3 region has 12 residues. The germline V gene has CDR1 KGHSH and CDR2 LQKENI. The V and J ends lost 3 bases and 6 bases respectively, with 9 bases between them. Here the CDR3 reads CASSPVRGEQYF. The CDR3 region has the DNA TGTGCCAGCTCACCGGTCCGGGGCGAGCAGTACTTC.

V and J are TRBV7-2 and TRBJ1-5; D might be TRBD1 (5 bases). Per the germline V gene, CDR1 is SGHTA and CDR2 is FQGNSA. V was trimmed by 5 bases and J by 0 bases, leaving 11 bases between them. The CDR3 length is 15 residues. DNA for the CDR3: TGTGCCAGCAGCCGGGACTCCCTTAGCAATCAGCCCCAGCATTTT. It translates to CASSRDSLSNQPQHF.

The V and J genes are TRBV4-1 and TRBJ1-4; possibly TRBD1 for D (5 bases). This CDR3 contains 17 residues. V lost 0 bases and J 8 bases, leaving 19 bases between the germline ends. CDR1 is MGHRA and CDR2 is YSYEKL in the germline V gene. The CDR3 sequence is CASSQELGAGLLEKLFF. CDR3 coding DNA: TGCGCCAGCAGCCAAGAATTGGGCGCGGGGCTTTTGGAAAAACTGTTTTTT.

The chain couples TRBV7-6 to TRBJ2-5, with TRBD2 as a possible D gene (5 bases). The ends were cut back, 1 base at V and 3 bases at J, with 6 bases in the middle. The germline V gene encodes CDR1 SGHVS and CDR2 FNYEAQ. This CDR3 is built from 13 residues. The CDR3 nucleotides are TGTGCCAGCAGCTTAGTGAGGGAAGAGACCCAGTACTTC. Residues: CASSLVREETQYF. Filled out from reference TRBV7-6 and TRBJ2-5, the complete variable domain reads GAGVSQSPRYKVTKRGQDVALRCDPISGHVSLYWYRQALGQGPEFLTYFNYEAQQDKSGLPNDRFSAERPEGSISTLTIQRTEQRDSAMYRCASSLVREETQYFGPGTRLLVL.

A few counts support this clone. The rearrangement joins TRBV5-1 to TRBJ2-1; TRBD2 aligns across 7 bases. CDR3 size: 15 residues. The V segment lost 4 bases and the J segment 3 bases; nucleotides outside the gene matches: 7. The germline V gene encodes CDR1 SGHRS and CDR2 YFSETQ. The CDR3 nucleotides are TGCGCCAGCAGCGTAAGCGGGACCAACTACAATGAGCAGTTCTTC. This codes for CASSVSGTNYNEQFF.